This TCR beta chain was recorded in a study of cytomegalovirus exposure and HLA in healthy donors. Whole-study results and caveats: Among donors in an Asian-associated ancestry cluster, a later analysis reportedly found fewer N-insertions than the approximately 700-donor mean. Association of around 17,000 TCR beta sequences with HLA alleles was found at 0.05 false discovery rate in a later analysis.

The CDR3 has 15 amino acids. Trimming cost V 6 bases and J 3 bases; bases outside gene matches: 8. The germline gives CDR1 SNHLY, CDR2 FYNNEI. Remarks on this clone: Its matching antigen is unknown.

PCR employed 60 Vbeta and 13 Jbeta primers. Clones were sequenced by immunoSEQ multiplex PCR, and TCRdb holds only the in-frame ones, with some missing. The sample yields about 59,000 clones, 83% seen once. The sample comprised PBMCs. The rearrangement uses TRBV2 and TRBJ2-7; 10 bases align to TRBD1. The sequence was collected from a human donor in good health. The CDR3 is CASSLGTGVSYEQYF. The DNA for the CDR3 is TGTGCCAGCAGCCTTGGGACAGGGGTTAGCTACGAGCAGTACTTC.